This T cell receptor beta chain was retrieved from a study of identifying expanded T cells in peripheral blood. Notes on the study in general: Over two and four weeks, about 15 and 18 clones changed, versus around 1.1 between replicates. Clone count variance between approximately 2-week samples rose with total template count.

Collection occurred without any documented infections or immune events in donors. The assay was immunoSEQ multiplex PCR, and TCRdb's table has in-frame clones only and misses some. Found here are some 96,000 clones, about 87% of them singletons; the top ten hold 5% to 6.5%. Germline CDR1 and CDR2: GTSNPN and SVGIG (reference sequence). The ends were cut back, 0 bases at V and 5 bases at J, with 10 bases in the middle. The CDR3 is 14 residues long. Details on this clone: The antigen remains undetermined.

The source material was blood. This chain uses TRBV30 with TRBJ2-2; D remains unclear. The source of this sequence is a person aged 18-70 years in good health. CDR3 loop: CAWSVPWGTGELFF. In DNA, the CDR3 is TGTGCCTGGAGTGTACCATGGGGAACCGGGGAGCTGTTTTTT.